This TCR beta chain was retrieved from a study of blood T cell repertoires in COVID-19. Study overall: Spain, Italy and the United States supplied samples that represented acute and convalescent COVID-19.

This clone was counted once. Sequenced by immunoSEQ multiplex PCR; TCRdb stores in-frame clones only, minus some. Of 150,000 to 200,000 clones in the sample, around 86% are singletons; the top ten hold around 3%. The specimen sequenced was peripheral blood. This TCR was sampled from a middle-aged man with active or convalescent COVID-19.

CDR3 in DNA: TGTGCCATCACCGACAGGGAGAACACTGAAGCTTTCTTT. Amino acids: CAITDRENTEAFF. The chain recombines TRBV10-3 with TRBJ1-1, with 7 bases fitting TRBD1. Germline trimming cut 7 bases from V and 1 base from J; bases unmatched to any gene: 3. The CDR3 loop spans 13 amino acids. CDR1 ENHRY and CDR2 SYGVKD come from the germline V gene.